The clone carrying this TCR beta chain occurred a few times. Trimming shortened V by 5 bases and J by 8 bases, and 15 bases separated the two germline ends. The CDR3 extends over 12 amino acids. In germline, CDR1 is SQVTM, CDR2 ANQGSEA. The sample belongs to a study of T cell changes during pregnancy in multiple sclerosis. TCRdb's table, derived via immunoSEQ multiplex PCR, lists solely in-frame clones and lacks some. The top ten hold 0.43% of the sample, which has about 40,000 clones, 75% to 95% seen once. V gene TRBV29-1 combines with J gene TRBJ1-2; D is perhaps TRBD1 (5 bases). Sequencing was performed on CD4+ T cells from peripheral blood mononuclear cells, taken in the third trimester of pregnancy. This TCR derives from a female donor with multiple sclerosis, enrolled in a pregnancy study. This chain's CDR3 is CSVSSLEGGYTF. The CDR3 DNA follows: TGCAGCGTTTCTTCCTTGGAGGGGGGCTACACCTTC. The whole variable domain, remainder taken from reference TRBV29-1 and TRBJ1-2, is SAVISQKPSRDICQRGTSLTIQCQVDSQVTMMFWYRQQPGQSLTLIATANQGSEATYESGFVIDKFPISRPNLTFSTLTVSNMSPEDSSIYLCSVSSLEGGYTFGSGTRLTVV.